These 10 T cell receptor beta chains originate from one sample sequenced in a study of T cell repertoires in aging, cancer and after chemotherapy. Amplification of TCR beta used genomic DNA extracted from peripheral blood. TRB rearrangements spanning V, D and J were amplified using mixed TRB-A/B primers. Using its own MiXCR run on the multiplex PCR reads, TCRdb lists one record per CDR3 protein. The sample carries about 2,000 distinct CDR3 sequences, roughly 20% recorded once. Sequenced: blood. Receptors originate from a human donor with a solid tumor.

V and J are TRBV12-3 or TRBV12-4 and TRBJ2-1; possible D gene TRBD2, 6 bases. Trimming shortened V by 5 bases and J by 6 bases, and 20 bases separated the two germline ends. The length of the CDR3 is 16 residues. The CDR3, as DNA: TGTGCCAGCAGTGGGGAGGCGTCCACATCAATCAATGAGCAGTTCTTC. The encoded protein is CASSGEASTSINEQFF.

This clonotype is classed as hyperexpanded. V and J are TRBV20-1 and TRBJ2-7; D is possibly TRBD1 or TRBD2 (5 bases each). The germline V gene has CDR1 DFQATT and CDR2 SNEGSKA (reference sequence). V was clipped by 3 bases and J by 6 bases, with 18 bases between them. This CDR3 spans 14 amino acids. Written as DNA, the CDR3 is TGCAGTGCTAGGCAGGAGGACAAGATCTCCGAGCAGTACTTC. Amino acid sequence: CSARQEDKISEQYF.

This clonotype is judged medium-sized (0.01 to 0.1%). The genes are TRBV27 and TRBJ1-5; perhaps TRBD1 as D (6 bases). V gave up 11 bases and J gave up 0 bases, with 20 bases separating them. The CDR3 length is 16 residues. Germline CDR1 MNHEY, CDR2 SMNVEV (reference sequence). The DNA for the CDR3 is TGTGCCCCCCCCCGAGGCGGGGACAATAGCAATCAGCCCCAGCATTTT. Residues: CAPPRGGDNSNQPQHF.

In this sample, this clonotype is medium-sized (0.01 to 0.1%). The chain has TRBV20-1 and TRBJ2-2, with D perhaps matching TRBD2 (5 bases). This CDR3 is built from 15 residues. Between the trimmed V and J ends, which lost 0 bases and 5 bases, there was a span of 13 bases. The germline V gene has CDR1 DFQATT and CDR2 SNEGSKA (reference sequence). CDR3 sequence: CSARDGGSLTGELFF. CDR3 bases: TGCAGTGCTAGAGATGGAGGCTCTCTAACCGGGGAGCTGTTTTTT.

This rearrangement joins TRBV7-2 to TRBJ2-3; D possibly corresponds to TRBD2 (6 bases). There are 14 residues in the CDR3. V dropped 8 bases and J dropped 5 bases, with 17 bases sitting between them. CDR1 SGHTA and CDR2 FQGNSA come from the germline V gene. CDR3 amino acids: CASGPTRREDTQYF. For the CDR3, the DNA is TGTGCCAGCGGTCCGACTAGAAGGGAAGATACGCAGTATTTT.

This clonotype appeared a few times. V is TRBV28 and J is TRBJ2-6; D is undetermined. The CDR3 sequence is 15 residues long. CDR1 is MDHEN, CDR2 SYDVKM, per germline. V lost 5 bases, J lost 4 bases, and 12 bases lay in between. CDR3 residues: CASSIRLGGANVLTF. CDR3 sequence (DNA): TGTGCCAGCAGTATCAGATTGGGGGGGGCCAACGTCCTGACTTTC.

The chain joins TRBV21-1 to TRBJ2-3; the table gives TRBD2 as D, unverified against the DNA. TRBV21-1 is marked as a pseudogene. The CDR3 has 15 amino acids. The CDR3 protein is CASSKEGLAGDTQYF. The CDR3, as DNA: TGTGCCAGCAGCAAAGAGGGATTAGCGGGAGATACGCAGTATTTT.

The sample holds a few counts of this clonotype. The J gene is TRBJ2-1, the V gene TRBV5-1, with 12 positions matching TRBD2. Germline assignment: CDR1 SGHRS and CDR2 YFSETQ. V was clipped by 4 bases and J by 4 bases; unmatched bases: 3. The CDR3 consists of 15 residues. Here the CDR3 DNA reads TGCGCCAGCAGCCTCGGGACTAGCGGGTACAATGAGCAGTTCTTC. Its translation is CASSLGTSGYNEQFF.

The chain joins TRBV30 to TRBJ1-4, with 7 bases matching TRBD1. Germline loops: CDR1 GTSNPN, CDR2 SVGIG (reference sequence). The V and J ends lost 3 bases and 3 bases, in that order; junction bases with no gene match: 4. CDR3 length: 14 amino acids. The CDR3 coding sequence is TGTGCCTGGAGGCGGGGACAGCCTAATGAAAAACTGTTTTTT. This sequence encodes CAWRRGQPNEKLFF.

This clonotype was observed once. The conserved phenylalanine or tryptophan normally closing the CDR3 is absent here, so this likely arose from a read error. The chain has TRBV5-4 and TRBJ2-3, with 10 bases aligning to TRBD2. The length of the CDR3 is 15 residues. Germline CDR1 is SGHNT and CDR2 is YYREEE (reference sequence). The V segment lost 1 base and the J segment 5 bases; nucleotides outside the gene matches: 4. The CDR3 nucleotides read TGTGCCAGCAGCTTGTCTAGCGGGAGTGGAGATACGCAGTATTTG. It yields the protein CASSLSSGSGDTQYL.